Shown below are 30 T cell receptor beta chains from a single sample sequenced in a study of PD-1 blockade in classical Hodgkin lymphoma (dated by TCRdb to 2018 to 2020). The time point label on this specimen signifies: cycle 2 day 1 (C2D1) of nivolumab. Every trial patient had relapsed following autologous stem cell transplantation, and prior brentuximab vedotin exposure was what differed among cohorts A, B and C. Library preparation was by the immunoSEQ multiplex PCR assay. What TCRdb holds here is the immuneACCESS table cut down to in-frame rearrangements. Part of the clones is not present; checked against another copy, under half of the missing clones reflect an unresolved V gene, and the others are unexplained. This sample comprises about 37,000 clones, just over 85% of them detected only once. Of the sample, approximately 7.6% is held by the ten largest clones. The sample in question was peripheral blood mononuclear cells (PBMCs), obtained before the second cycle of nivolumab. Receptors were obtained from a human donor with classical Hodgkin lymphoma.

The rearrangement links TRBV30 to TRBJ2-7, with D unresolved. The CDR3 sequence is 11 residues long. The ends were cut back, 3 bases at V and 2 bases at J, with 5 bases in the middle. Germline CDR1 GTSNPN, CDR2 SVGIG (reference sequence). The CDR3 sequence is CAWSWTYEQYF. CDR3 coding DNA: TGTGCCTGGAGCTGGACCTACGAGCAGTACTTC. The entire variable domain, with the rest obtained from reference TRBV30 and TRBJ2-7, is as follows: SQTIHQWPATLVQPVGSPLSLECTVEGTSNPNLYWYRQAAGRGLQLLFYSVGIGQISSEVPQNLSASRPQDRQFILSSKKLLLSDSGFYLCAWSWTYEQYFGPGTRLTVT.

The chain couples TRBV5-1 to TRBJ1-5; 7 nucleotides line up with TRBD1. CDR3 size: 14 residues. Unmatched junction bases numbered 7, after V lost 4 bases and J lost 6 bases. Germline CDR1 and CDR2: SGHRS and YFSETQ. The CDR3 loop is CASSQGGGGQPQHF. The CDR3 nucleotides read TGCGCCAGCAGCCAGGGAGGGGGCGGTCAGCCCCAGCATTTT.

This clone was seen a handful of times. The CDR3 region is CASRTAPYGYTF. The CDR3 DNA follows: TGTGCCAGCAGGACAGCTCCATATGGCTACACCTTC. The V gene is TRBV27, the J gene TRBJ1-2, with D possibly matching TRBD1 (5 bases). CDR1 is MNHEY, CDR2 SMNVEV, per germline (reference sequence). The CDR3 covers 12 residues. The V end was cut by 6 bases, the J end by 5 bases, with 10 bases between.

The V gene is TRBV7-9, the J gene TRBJ1-5; 9 bases are a match to TRBD1. V shed 5 bases and J 7 bases; nucleotides not matched to a gene: 9. CDR1 is SEHNR, CDR2 FQNEAQ, per germline (reference sequence). The CDR3 extends over 15 amino acids. The DNA of the CDR3 is TGTGCCAGCAGCCCATTGACAGGGGGTAGCCAGCCCCAGCATTTT. Translation gives CASSPLTGGSQPQHF.

The chain employs TRBV7-9 and TRBJ1-1; D remains unclear. The CDR3 has 15 amino acids. The V gene lost 5 bases and the J gene lost 1 base, with 14 bases spanning the gap. Germline CDR1 is SEHNR and CDR2 is FQNEAQ (reference sequence). CDR3 protein: CASSAPGIRNTEAFF. DNA for the CDR3: TGTGCCAGCAGCGCGCCCGGAATAAGGAACACTGAAGCTTTCTTT.

The chain couples TRBV5-4 to TRBJ2-1; D perhaps matches TRBD2 (6 bases). Germline V gene lookup returns CDR1 SGHNT and CDR2 YYREEE (reference sequence). With 0 bases removed from V and 15 bases from J, the gap between germline ends came to 16 bases. The CDR3 runs 13 residues. CDR3 residues: CASSLGGVGRLFF. In DNA, the CDR3 is TGTGCCAGCAGCTTGGGGGGTGTTGGGAGGTTGTTCTTC.

This chain uses TRBV18 with TRBJ2-7; D remains unclear. The CDR3 spans 12 residues. The V end lost 2 bases, the J end lost 2 bases, and 4 bases lay between the germline ends. Germline-derived CDR1 and CDR2 are KGHSH and LQKENI. The CDR3 nucleotides read TGTGCCAGCTCACCATGGACCTACGAGCAGTACTTC. Translating it yields CASSPWTYEQYF.

In nucleotides, the CDR3 is TGTGCCTCCTCACCGGGGGGGATTCAGTTCTTC. This translates into CASSPGGIQFF. The rearrangement uses TRBV6-6 and TRBJ2-1; 8 nucleotides align to TRBD2. There are 11 residues in the CDR3. The V gene's germline CDR1 is MNHNY and CDR2 SVGAGI (reference sequence). V dropped 11 bases and J dropped 13; count of bases not matched to a gene: 10.

V and J are TRBV6-1 and TRBJ1-2, with D unclear. Germline V gene data show CDR1 as MNHNS and CDR2 as SASEGT. Trimming pared 2 bases from V and 0 bases from J, leaving 13 bases between. This CDR3 has 16 amino acids. CDR3 protein: CASSEQVARANYGYTF. The CDR3 DNA sequence: TGTGCCAGCAGTGAACAAGTGGCCCGAGCTAACTATGGCTACACCTTC.

This chain connects TRBV4-1 to TRBJ2-1, with D perhaps being TRBD1 or TRBD2 (5 bases each). CDR1 MGHRA and CDR2 YSYEKL come from the germline V gene. This CDR3 has 19 amino acids. The germline V and J ends were trimmed by 1 base and 2 bases, with 21 bases remaining between them. DNA of the CDR3: TGCGCCAGCAGCCAAGTTGGGGGACCGGGTTGGCGGGCCTACAATGAGCAGTTCTTC. This sequence encodes CASSQVGGPGWRAYNEQFF.

This CDR3 reads CASSLPAGTGGAMNTEAFF. DNA for the CDR3: TGTGCCAGCAGCCTTCCCGCCGGGACAGGGGGGGCCATGAACACTGAAGCTTTCTTT. This chain links TRBV7-9 with TRBJ1-1, with 11 bases aligning to TRBD1. Germline lookup yields CDR1 SEHNR and CDR2 FQNEAQ (reference sequence). V was clipped by 5 bases and J by 0 bases; unmatched bases: 14. The CDR3 is 19 amino acids.

The chain links TRBV4-1 to TRBJ1-1; D not certain. Germline-derived CDR1 and CDR2 are MGHRA and YSYEKL. V gave up 2 bases and J gave up 1 base, with 14 bases separating them. CDR3 size: 16 residues. The CDR3 sequence is CASSQNPGITNTEAFF. CDR3 DNA sequence: TGCGCCAGCAGCCAAAACCCGGGGATTACGAACACTGAAGCTTTCTTT.

The genes are TRBV29-1 and TRBJ2-7; D perhaps matches TRBD1 (6 bases). This CDR3 comprises 17 residues. Germline values: CDR1 SQVTM, CDR2 ANQGSEA. V lost 4 bases and J lost 0, with 22 bases in between. For the CDR3, the DNA is TGCAGCGTTGTAGGGGCAGGGGCCAAGACAAGCTCCTACGAGCAGTACTTC. It codes for CSVVGAGAKTSSYEQYF.

The chain recombines TRBV2 with TRBJ2-7; TRBD1 matches 10 bases. The CDR3 sequence is 12 residues long. Germline assignment: CDR1 SNHLY and CDR2 FYNNEI. The V gene end was trimmed by 4 bases and the J gene end by 6 bases; junction bases not matched to a gene: 0. The CDR3 reads CASSGDRGEQYF. CDR3 in DNA: TGTGCCAGCAGTGGGGACAGGGGCGAGCAGTACTTC.

With regard to this clone: A junction boundary mismatches the germline segment, possibly from a read error. The sample contains more than one DNA sequence encoding this CDR3. This chain uses TRBV29-1 with TRBJ2-7; D tentatively fits TRBD1 or TRBD2 (5 bases each). Germline CDR1 and CDR2: SQVTM and ANQGSEA. CDR3 length equals 12 residues. DNA of the CDR3: TGTAGCGTTGTGAGGGACGCCTACGAGCAGTACTTC. Amino acid sequence: CSVVRDAYEQYF.

V and J are TRBV11-2 and TRBJ2-2; TRBD1 aligns across 8 bases. After removal of 1 base from V and 3 bases from J, the junction contained 1 base not matched to a gene. In germline, CDR1 is SGHAT, CDR2 FQNNGV. The CDR3 has 15 residues. The CDR3 DNA reads as TGTGCCAGCAGCTTAGCGACAGGGGACACCGGGGAGCTGTTTTTT. It is translated as CASSLATGDTGELFF.

The chain is built from TRBV28 and TRBJ1-4; 8 bases are shared with TRBD1. The CDR3 is made up of 14 amino acids. V lost 5 bases, J lost 11 bases, and 10 bases stayed unmatched. Germline-derived CDR1 and CDR2 are MDHEN and SYDVKM. The CDR3 is CASSTGQGPEKLFF. Here the CDR3 DNA reads TGTGCCAGCAGTACCGGACAGGGACCTGAGAAACTGTTTTTT.

This clone was counted between two and nine times. The chain combines TRBV5-5 with TRBJ2-3; no definite D call. Trimming removed 0 bases at V and 0 bases at J, with 8 bases between. The CDR3 consists of 15 residues. CDR1 and CDR2 from the germline V gene are SGHKS and YYEKEE (reference sequence). CDR3 DNA: TGTGCCAGCAGCTTGGGCCCCGCTAGCACAGATACGCAGTATTTT. Protein sequence: CASSLGPASTDTQYF. Combining the CDR3 with reference TRBV5-5 and TRBJ2-3 gives the whole variable domain DAGVTQSPTHLIKTRGQQVTLRCSPISGHKSVSWYQQVLGQGPQFIFQYYEKEERGRGNFPDRFSARQFPNYSSELNVNALLLGDSALYLCASSLGPASTDTQYFGPGTRLTVL.

The chain carries TRBV5-6 and TRBJ2-7, with 14 bases identical to TRBD2. Germline CDR1 reads SGHDT; CDR2 reads YYEEEE. The CDR3 runs 17 residues. J was trimmed by 0 bases and V by 5 bases; bases with no gene match: 7. The CDR3 is CASRPPGLAGDSYEQYF. CDR3 DNA: TGTGCCAGCAGACCTCCGGGACTAGCGGGAGACTCCTACGAGCAGTACTTC.

The genes are TRBV21-1 and TRBJ2-5; the table's TRBD2 call for D was not verified on the DNA. TRBV21-1 is a pseudogene. This CDR3 comprises 15 residues. The DNA for the CDR3 is TGTGCCAGCAGCCAAGGGCGGGAGGGCCCTCGAACCCAGTACTTC. Amino acid sequence: CASSQGREGPRTQYF.

This chain links TRBV18 with TRBJ1-4; D unclear. The germline V gene has CDR1 KGHSH and CDR2 LQKENI. The CDR3 length is 15 residues. Trimming took 3 bases from V and 5 from J, leaving 13 bases between them. The CDR3 loop is CASSPPDPKNEKLFF. The CDR3 nucleotides read TGTGCCAGCTCACCTCCGGACCCGAAGAATGAAAAACTGTTTTTT.

The V and J genes are TRBV14 and TRBJ1-1; TRBD1 might be the D (6 bases). The V end lost 0 bases, the J end lost 11 bases, and 10 bases lay between the germline ends. Germline-derived CDR1 and CDR2 are SGHDN and FVKESK. The CDR3 has 12 residues. The CDR3 DNA follows: TGTGCCAGCAGCCAAGATACAGGGTTTGCTTTCTTT. As protein: CASSQDTGFAFF.

This chain links TRBV11-1 with TRBJ2-5; weak D call: TRBD2 (5 bases). CDR3 length equals 14 residues. Germline V gene data show CDR1 as SGHAT and CDR2 as FQDESV (reference sequence). V lost 7 bases and J lost 2, with 14 bases in between. CDR3 in amino acids: CASTDRRRQETQYF. The CDR3 DNA reads as TGTGCCAGCACCGATAGGCGGAGGCAAGAGACCCAGTACTTC. Complete variable domain (other parts from reference TRBV11-1 and TRBJ2-5): EAEVAQSPRYKITEKSQAVAFWCDPISGHATLYWYRQILGQGPELLVQFQDESVVDDSQLPKDRFSAERLKGVDSTLKIQPAELGDSAMYLCASTDRRRQETQYFGPGTRLLVL.

The rearrangement joins TRBV19 to TRBJ1-5; D is undetermined. Germline V gives CDR1 LNHDA, CDR2 SQIVND (reference sequence). V was shortened by 4 bases and J by 9 bases, with 10 bases between the two germline ends. The CDR3 runs 12 residues. CDR3 amino acids: CASSTPGWPQHF. The DNA of the CDR3 is TGTGCCAGTAGTACGCCCGGCTGGCCCCAGCATTTT. The full variable domain, rest sourced from reference TRBV19 and TRBJ1-5, is DGGITQSPKYLFRKEGQNVTLSCEQNLNHDAMYWYRQDPGQGLRLIYYSQIVNDFQKGDIAEGYSVSREKKESFPLTVTSAQKNPTAFYLCASSTPGWPQHFGDGTRLSIL.

The chain recombines TRBV9 with TRBJ1-1; D is uncertain. CDR3 length equals 13 residues. Germline V CDR1 and CDR2: SGDLS, YYNGEE. Trimming took 0 bases from V and 2 from J, leaving 5 bases between them. DNA for the CDR3: TGTGCCAGCAGCGTAGGGAGAAACACTGAAGCTTTCTTT. Protein: CASSVGRNTEAFF.

The V and J genes are TRBV12-2 and TRBJ2-7. TRBV12-2 is annotated as a pseudogene. The CDR3 has 17 amino acids. In nucleotides, the CDR3 is TGTGCAAGTCGCTTAGTGCCGGACGGAACCGTCTCCTACGAGCAGTACTTC. Translated, it gives CASRLVPDGTVSYEQYF.

The V gene is TRBV10-3, the J gene TRBJ2-5; D remains unclear. The CDR3 is 13 amino acids. Germline V CDR1 and CDR2: ENHRY, SYGVKD. Trimming pared 2 bases from V and 5 bases from J, leaving 9 bases between. Written as DNA, the CDR3 is TGTGCCATCAGTGAGCCTCCTCCGGAGACCCAGTACTTC. Translated, it gives CAISEPPPETQYF.

This sequence joins TRBV6-4 and TRBJ2-2; 9 bases align to TRBD1. The CDR3 is 17 residues long. The germline V gene encodes CDR1 MRHNA and CDR2 SNTAGT. Trimming removed 2 bases from V and 3 bases from J; junction bases left unmatched: 7. The CDR3 here is CASSDTRQGGDTGELFF. The CDR3 DNA reads as TGTGCCAGCAGTGACACAAGACAGGGGGGGGACACCGGGGAGCTGTTTTTT.

V is TRBV11-3 and J is TRBJ2-3, with D possibly matching TRBD2 (6 bases). The CDR3 runs to 16 residues. Germline CDR1 SGHNT, CDR2 YENEEA. The V end lost 6 bases, the J end lost 3 bases, and 19 bases lay between the germline ends. The CDR3 coding sequence is TGTGCCAGCAGTTTGGAGGGTTTTCAAGGTACAGATACGCAGTATTTT. This gives the protein CASSLEGFQGTDTQYF.

The CDR3 is CASSEWGGGSTDTQYF. The CDR3 coding sequence is TGTGCCAGCAGTGAATGGGGCGGAGGAAGCACAGATACGCAGTATTTT. The chain employs TRBV6-1 and TRBJ2-3, with D perhaps being TRBD1 or TRBD2 (5 bases each). This CDR3 spans 16 amino acids. Trimming removed 2 bases at V and 0 bases at J, with 12 bases between. Per germline, CDR1 MNHNS and CDR2 SASEGT.